The clone carrying this T cell receptor beta chain was seen at least ten times. This entry belongs to a study of CD8+CD57+ T cells in acquired aplastic anemia. Overall study context: An average of 3.2 ug of DNA was obtained from sorted CD4+ and CD8+ cells.

Previously, flow cytometry had revealed CD8+CD57+ cell expansion in the patients chosen for sequencing. Severe acquired aplastic anemia was the diagnosis recorded for all patients. TCR beta VDJ and CDR3 were profiled, and genomic DNA was the template. TCRdb redid the calling of the reads with MiXCR, one entry per CDR3 protein. The sample lists about 250,000 distinct CDR3 sequences; around half were seen once. The sample comprised sorted CD4+, CD8+, or CD8+CD57+ T cells (not recorded which) from PBMCs. The sequence was obtained from a human donor with aplastic anemia.

The CDR3 protein is CASTGVGTGPYEQYF. The CDR3 DNA is TGTGCCAGCACCGGGGTCGGGACAGGGCCCTACGAGCAGTACTTC. This chain joins TRBV25-1 and TRBJ2-7, with TRBD1 identical over 9 bases. Germline V CDR1 and CDR2: MGHDK, SYGVNS. CDR3 length equals 15 residues. The junction had 9 bases not matched to a gene; V was cut back by 7 bases and J by 2 bases.